The clone carrying this T cell receptor beta chain has just a few counts. The antigen remains undetermined. Each donor supplied 7.5 to 10 milliliters of peripheral blood. These data belong to a study of blood T cells in healthy people across ages. Study-wide findings and caveats: Because donor CMV status was unknown, expanded clonotype changes were possibly confounded.

PCR was performed a second time for about 7 to 11 cycles using a sample-barcoded 5' primer and a J-beta primer mix. TCRdb ran MiXCR on the 5' RACE reads and lists one entry per CDR3 protein. Of hundreds of thousands of distinct CDR3 sequences detected, roughly 45% appear once; the ten largest clones hold about 20%. The sample consisted of blood. The sequence derives from a woman in her sixties or seventies in good health.

The CDR3 DNA reads as TGTGCCATCAGCCCTGGGACTAGCGGGGGACGCTATAATGAGCAGTTCTTC. It encodes CAISPGTSGGRYNEQFF. This chain uses TRBV10-3 with TRBJ2-1; 14 bases are a match to TRBD2. V lost 6 bases and J lost 7; bases outside the gene matches: 11. The CDR3 contains 17 residues. The germline V gene encodes CDR1 ENHRY and CDR2 SYGVKD.